Described below is a single T cell receptor (beta chain) sequence and its context. Its antigen target is currently unknown. Per-nucleotide qualities are absent, and no much larger clonotype sits a single base away. The data derive from a study of shared clonotypes between healthy human individuals (dated by TCRdb to the early 2020s). About the investigation overall: The cohort included a few men and a couple of women between 18 and 49 years of age. For each donor, three plates each were used for CD4 naive and CD4 memory, two plates were used for CD8 naive, and one plate was used for CD8 memory. To estimate repertoire size and how much clonotype sharing occurs between individuals, the study deeply sequenced the blood TCR repertoires of a handful of healthy adults. To increase sequencing depth and limit assay-specific biases, different laboratories used diverse techniques to prepare libraries and sequence TCR repertoires. Between about 0.8 and 9.5 billion PBMCs per donor were obtained by leukapheresis.

Healthy HIV-negative adults with no recently reported acute infections or vaccinations were included as donors. Only Caucasian adults living in Nashville, Tennessee, USA were represented among the donors. CD4+ T cells were enriched through magnetic negative selection, after which naive cells were positively selected on CD45RA and the remaining negative fraction served as the memory subset. Blood was obtained by leukapheresis, after which PBMCs were separated by Ficoll-Histopaque density gradient centrifugation and cryopreserved in liquid nitrogen vapor phase. Analytical flow cytometry was used to check the purity and quantity of every magnetically sorted T cell population. Genomic DNA was isolated from each sorted fraction and quantified by UV absorbance on a Nanodrop 2000c. Using the deep immunoSEQ assay, TCR CDR3 regions were amplified from genomic DNA by multiplex PCR. Extracted genomic DNA from each cell subset was spread evenly across all wells of several immunoSEQ 96-well plates, with each plate serving as a replicate. For sorted subsets, each replicate PCR was loaded with roughly 200 ng genomic DNA, equivalent to about 30,000 T cell genomes. The purified libraries were quantified using a Qubit 3.0 fluorometer, sized with a Bioanalyzer 2100, and then quantified again using the KAPA Library Quantification kit. A separate single-read 150-cycle Illumina NextSeq 550 flow cell was used to sequence each immunoSEQ 96-well plate. Concerning the study's data processing: Because the immunoSEQ output included only junctional sequences and no quality scores, the filtering could not be the same as the filtering used for full-length reads. To assign V/J genes and CDR3, sequences were annotated using PyIR, a Python wrapper for IgBLAST v1.9, with IMGT germline references. Reads were removed for weak V/J assignments (E-value above 1e-6), missing CDR3, stop codons, out-of-frame junctions, or ambiguous translated residues. A V3J clonotype was defined by an identical inferred V gene, J gene, and CDR3 amino acid sequence. To compute the percentage overlap between repertoires, the number of shared unique clonotypes was divided by the size of the smaller repertoire. Richness of each repertoire was evaluated using RTK rarefaction, the Chao1 estimator, and Recon v2.1 estimates of unobserved clonotypes. For all TCRbeta clonotypes obtained by the gDNA method from a few donors, generation probabilities were computed with OLGA. TCRdb obtained this table from immuneACCESS and retained in-frame rearrangements with V and J assigned. These tables miss some clones; where compared with another copy, unresolved V genes account for less than half of the shortfall, and the remainder is unexplained. V and J calls and clone size are as listed in that table; D and trimming were resolved from the DNA. This sample has over 2 million clones in its table, and 85% to 95% of those were observed once. The ten most abundant clones make up approximately 0.39% of the sample.

Per the germline V gene (reference sequence), SEHNR is the CDR1 and FQNEAQ is the CDR2. V is clipped by 5 bases and J by 11 bases, and the sequence between their germline boundaries is 13 bases long. Measured from the cysteine to the phenylalanine, the CDR3 is 13 residues long. The only DNA kept is the CDR3, 39 bases in frame from the first base. The paper as a whole reports these results and caveats: Larger estimated clonotype richness was generally found for naive subsets than for memory subsets. Sampling was restricted to blood, and TCR repertoires in tissue are likely to differ from TCR repertoires in blood. Clonotypes shared by all four sorted-subset donors showed higher generation probabilities than non-shared clonotypes. Based on pairwise subsampling, the degree of clonotype sharing among donors was expected to be affected by sequencing depth. Around 5% of naive CD4, 3% to 3.5% of naive CD8, about 2.1% of memory CD4, and over 0.35% of memory CD8 clonotypes were shared across several donors. Because the study included a small number of donors, the genetic and exposure-history diversity represented was limited. Incomplete sequencing was indicated by rarefaction of sorted-subset datasets, despite the large sequencing depth.

The source material was naive CD4+ T cells from PBMCs. In light of the paper, this sample's cell subset or site label describes: CD45RA+ positively selected. Rearrangement joined TRBV7-9 to TRBJ1-6; TRBD1 is possibly the D segment (5 matching bases). This receptor was taken from a young man in good health. Some clones in this sample may be carry-over from other donors' samples. The CDR3 protein sequence reads: CASSPGGPTPLHF. The nucleotide sequence reads TGTGCCAGCAGCCCGGGGGGTCCGACACCCCTCCACTTT.